This record covers a single TCR beta chain. What it recognizes is unknown. This entry belongs to a study of cytomegalovirus exposure and HLA in healthy donors. Whole-study findings and limits: Rarity characterized most TCR sequences, yet some public TCRs appeared in many donors. Overall, about 160 TCR beta chains were annotated as cytomegalovirus-associated. Researchers reported that a few CMV-associated chains were confirmed in vitro as CMV antigen-specific.

Trimming left V 3 bases short and J 4 bases short, with 12 bases between. The CDR3 loop spans 15 amino acids. Germline V gene sequence: CDR1 SEHNR, CDR2 FQNEAQ (reference sequence). Only in-frame clones appear in the TCRdb table, and some are missing; sequencing was by immunoSEQ multiplex PCR. The repertoire holds about 360,000 clones, 86% seen once, with 0.83% in the top ten. The material sequenced was PBMCs. The chain carries TRBV7-9 and TRBJ2-2; possible D gene TRBD2, 5 bases. This TCR was sampled from a woman younger than 30 in good health and CMV-seronegative. The CDR3 DNA reads TGTGCCAGCAGCTTGAGGACGGCGGGCACCGGGGAGCTGTTTTTT. Translation: CASSLRTAGTGELFF.